The 7 T cell receptor beta chains below all came from one sample that was sequenced in a study of shared T cell receptors in the human thymus. TCRdb's table, derived via immunoSEQ multiplex PCR, lists solely in-frame clones and lacks some. The sample shows hundreds of thousands of clones, 85% to 95% of them seen only once. Sequencing input: thymocytes. These receptors were obtained from a human donor.

This clone has a single count. The genes are TRBV30 and TRBJ1-5, with TRBD1 matching 8 bases. The CDR3 sequence is 14 residues long. From germline, CDR1 is GTSNPN and CDR2 SVGIG (reference sequence). Unmatched junction bases numbered 4, after V lost 2 bases and J lost 4 bases. The CDR3 coding sequence is TGTGCCTGGAGTCACAGGGGGTATAATCAGCCCCAGCATTTT. This gives the protein CAWSHRGYNQPQHF.

The chain couples TRBV28 to TRBJ2-2; D not resolved. Germline CDR1 and CDR2: MDHEN and SYDVKM. The V gene lost 5 bases and the J gene lost 0 bases, with 10 bases spanning the gap. The CDR3 runs 15 residues. CDR3 sequence (DNA): TGTGCCAGCAGTCCCCCGCGCGCGAACACCGGGGAGCTGTTTTTT. This sequence encodes CASSPPRANTGELFF.

V and J are TRBV7-8 and TRBJ2-3, with D perhaps matching TRBD2 (6 bases). V lost 1 base to trimming and J lost 1 base, with 9 bases between them. There are 15 residues in the CDR3. Germline CDR1 SGHVS, CDR2 FQNEAQ. CDR3 loop: CASSLVASGTDTQYF. CDR3 DNA: TGTGCCAGCAGCTTAGTGGCTAGCGGCACAGATACGCAGTATTTT.

CDR3 amino acids: CASSLAPGTDNSYEQYF. Written as DNA, the CDR3 is TGTGCCAGCAGCTTAGCGCCGGGGACAGACAACTCCTACGAGCAGTACTTC. The genes are TRBV7-6 and TRBJ2-7, with 7 nucleotides matching TRBD1. The CDR3 spans 17 residues. The junction had 8 bases not matched to a gene; V was cut back by 0 bases and J by 0 bases. The germline CDR1 and CDR2 sequences are SGHVS and FNYEAQ. The variable domain in full, with the rest retrieved from reference TRBV7-6 and TRBJ2-7, is GAGVSQSPRYKVTKRGQDVALRCDPISGHVSLYWYRQALGQGPEFLTYFNYEAQQDKSGLPNDRFSAERPEGSISTLTIQRTEQRDSAMYRCASSLAPGTDNSYEQYFGPGTRLTVT.

The chain couples TRBV10-2 to TRBJ2-1; a weak D match, TRBD2 (5 bases). The germline CDR1 and CDR2 sequences are WSHSY and SAAADI. Trimming took 10 bases from V and 0 from J, leaving 13 bases between them. The CDR3 is 14 amino acids. The CDR3 loop reads CATRAEYSYNEQFF. The CDR3 nucleotides read TGCGCCACCCGAGCGGAATACTCCTACAATGAGCAGTTCTTC.

The chain is built from TRBV5-5 and TRBJ2-7; the match to TRBD1 covers 8 bases. The CDR3 loop spans 15 amino acids. Looked up from germline, CDR1 is SGHKS and CDR2 is YYEKEE (reference sequence). V lost 4 bases to trimming and J lost 2 bases; unmatched junction nucleotides: 8. The CDR3 DNA reads TGTGCCAGCAGCACTGGGACAGGTCACCCCTACGAGCAGTACTTC. This translates into CASSTGTGHPYEQYF.

The chain recombines TRBV2 with TRBJ1-1; D call uncertain. Germline V gene data show CDR1 as SNHLY and CDR2 as FYNNEI. The CDR3 totals 15 residues. V was clipped by 10 bases and J by 1 base, with 19 bases between them. Written as DNA, the CDR3 is TGTGCCACCCACAGTAGAGACCCACCGAACACTGAAGCTTTCTTT. It translates to CATHSRDPPNTEAFF.